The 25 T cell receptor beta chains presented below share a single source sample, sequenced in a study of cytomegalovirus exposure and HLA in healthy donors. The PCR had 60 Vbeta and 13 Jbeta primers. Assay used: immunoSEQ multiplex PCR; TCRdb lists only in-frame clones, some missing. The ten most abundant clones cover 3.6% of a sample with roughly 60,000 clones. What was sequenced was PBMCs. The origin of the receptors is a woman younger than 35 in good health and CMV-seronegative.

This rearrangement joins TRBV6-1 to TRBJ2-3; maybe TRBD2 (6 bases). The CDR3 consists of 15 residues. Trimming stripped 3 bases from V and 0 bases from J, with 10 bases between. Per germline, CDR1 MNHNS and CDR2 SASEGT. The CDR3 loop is CASSERGLSTDTQYF. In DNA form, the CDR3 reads TGTGCCAGCAGTGAGCGGGGCCTGAGCACAGATACGCAGTATTTT.

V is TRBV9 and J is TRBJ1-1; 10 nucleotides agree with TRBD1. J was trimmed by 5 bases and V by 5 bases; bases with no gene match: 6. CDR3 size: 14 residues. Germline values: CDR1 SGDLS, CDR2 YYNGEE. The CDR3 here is CASSEWTGGTEAFF. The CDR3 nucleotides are TGTGCCAGCAGTGAATGGACAGGGGGGACTGAAGCTTTCTTT.

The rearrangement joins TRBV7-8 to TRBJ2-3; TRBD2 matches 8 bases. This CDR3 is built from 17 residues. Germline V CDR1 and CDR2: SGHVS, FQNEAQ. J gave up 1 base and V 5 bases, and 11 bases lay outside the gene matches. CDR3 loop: CASSLRLTAGGTDTQYF. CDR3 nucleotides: TGTGCCAGCAGCCTTCGCCTGACAGCGGGAGGCACAGATACGCAGTATTTT.

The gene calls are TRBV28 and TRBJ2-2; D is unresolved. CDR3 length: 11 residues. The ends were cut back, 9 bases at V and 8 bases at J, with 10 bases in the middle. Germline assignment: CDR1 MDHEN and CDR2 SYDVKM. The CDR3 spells CARSRWGELFF. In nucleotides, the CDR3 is TGTGCCAGAAGCCGGTGGGGGGAGCTGTTTTTT.

CDR3 protein: CASSGGTGDRTLLKLYEQYF. The CDR3 coding sequence is TGTGCCAGCAGTGGAGGAACGGGGGACAGAACCCTCCTGAAACTTTACGAGCAGTACTTC. The genes are TRBV6-4 and TRBJ2-7; D is perhaps TRBD1 (7 bases). The germline V gene has CDR1 MRHNA and CDR2 SNTAGT. The CDR3 totals 20 residues. V was cut by 4 bases and J by 4 bases, with 32 bases left in between.

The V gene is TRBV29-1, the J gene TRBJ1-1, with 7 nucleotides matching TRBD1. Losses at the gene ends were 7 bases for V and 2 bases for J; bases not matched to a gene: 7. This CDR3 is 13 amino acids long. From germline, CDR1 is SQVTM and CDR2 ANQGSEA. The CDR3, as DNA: TGCAGCGGAGAACAGGGGATAAACACTGAAGCTTTCTTT. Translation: CSGEQGINTEAFF.

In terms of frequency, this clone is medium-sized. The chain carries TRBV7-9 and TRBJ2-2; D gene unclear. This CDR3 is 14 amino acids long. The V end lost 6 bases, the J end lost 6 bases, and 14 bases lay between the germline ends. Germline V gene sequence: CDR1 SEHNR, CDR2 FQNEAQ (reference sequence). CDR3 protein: CASRTLDTSGELFF. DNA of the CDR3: TGTGCCAGCAGAACTCTTGACACCTCCGGGGAGCTGTTTTTT.

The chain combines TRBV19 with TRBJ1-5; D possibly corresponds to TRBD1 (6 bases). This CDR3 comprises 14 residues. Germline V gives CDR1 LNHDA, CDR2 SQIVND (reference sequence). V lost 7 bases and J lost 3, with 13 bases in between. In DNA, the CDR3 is TGTGCCAGTAACCAAGACAGGACCAATCAGCCCCAGCATTTT. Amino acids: CASNQDRTNQPQHF.

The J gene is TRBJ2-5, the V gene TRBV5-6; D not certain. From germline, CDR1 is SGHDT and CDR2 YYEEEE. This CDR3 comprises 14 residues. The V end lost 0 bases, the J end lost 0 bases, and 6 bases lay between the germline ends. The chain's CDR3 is CASSLGPNQETQYF. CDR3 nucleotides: TGTGCCAGCAGCTTGGGGCCGAACCAAGAGACCCAGTACTTC.

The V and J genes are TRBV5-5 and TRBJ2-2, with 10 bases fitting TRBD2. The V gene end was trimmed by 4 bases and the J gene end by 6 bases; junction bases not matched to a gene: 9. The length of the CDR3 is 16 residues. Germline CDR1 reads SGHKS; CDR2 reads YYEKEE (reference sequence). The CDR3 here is CASSPASGRRAGELFF. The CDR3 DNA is TGTGCCAGCAGCCCTGCTAGCGGGAGAAGGGCCGGGGAGCTGTTTTTT.

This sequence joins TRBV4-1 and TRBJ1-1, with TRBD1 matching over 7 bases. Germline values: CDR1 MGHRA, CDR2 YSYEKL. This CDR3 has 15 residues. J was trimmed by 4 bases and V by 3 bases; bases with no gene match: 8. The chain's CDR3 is CASSQSPTGTTEAFF. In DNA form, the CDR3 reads TGCGCCAGCAGCCAGAGTCCGACAGGGACCACTGAAGCTTTCTTT.

Written as DNA, the CDR3 is TGTGCCAGCAGCTTAAGGCCTGCCAATGAGCAGTTCTTC. The encoded protein is CASSLRPANEQFF. The J gene is TRBJ2-1, the V gene TRBV7-3; D ambiguous. Germline CDR1 reads SGHTA; CDR2 reads FQGTGA. CDR3 size: 13 residues. V was cut by 1 base and J by 6 bases, with 7 bases left in between.

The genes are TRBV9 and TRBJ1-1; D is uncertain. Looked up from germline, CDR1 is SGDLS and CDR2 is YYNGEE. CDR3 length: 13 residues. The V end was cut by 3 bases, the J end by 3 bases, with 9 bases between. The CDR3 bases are TGTGCCAGCAGCGCCTCGGTGGACACTGAAGCTTTCTTT. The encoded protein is CASSASVDTEAFF.

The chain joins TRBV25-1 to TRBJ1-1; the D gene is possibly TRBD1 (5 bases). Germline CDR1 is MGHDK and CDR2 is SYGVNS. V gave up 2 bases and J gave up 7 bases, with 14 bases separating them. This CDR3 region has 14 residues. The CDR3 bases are TGTGCCAGCAGTGAACCCGGAGGGGTTTTTGAAGCTTTCTTT. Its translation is CASSEPGGVFEAFF.

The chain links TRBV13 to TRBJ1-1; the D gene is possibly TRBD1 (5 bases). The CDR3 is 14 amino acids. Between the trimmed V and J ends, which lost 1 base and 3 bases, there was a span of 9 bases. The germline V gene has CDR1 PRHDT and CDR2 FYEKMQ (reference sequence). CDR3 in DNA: TGTGCCAGCAGCTTAGTAGGGGTGGACACTGAAGCTTTCTTT. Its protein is CASSLVGVDTEAFF.

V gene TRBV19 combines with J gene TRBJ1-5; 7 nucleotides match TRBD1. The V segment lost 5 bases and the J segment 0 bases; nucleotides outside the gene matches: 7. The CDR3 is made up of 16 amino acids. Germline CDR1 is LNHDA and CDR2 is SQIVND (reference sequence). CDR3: CASSDGTDLSNQPQHF. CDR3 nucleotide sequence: TGTGCCAGTAGTGACGGGACAGATCTTAGCAATCAGCCCCAGCATTTT.

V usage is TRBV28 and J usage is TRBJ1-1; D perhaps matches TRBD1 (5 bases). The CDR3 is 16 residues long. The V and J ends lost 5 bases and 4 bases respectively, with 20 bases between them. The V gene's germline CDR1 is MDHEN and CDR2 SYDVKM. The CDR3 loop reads CASSITGHILFTEAFF. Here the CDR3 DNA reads TGTGCCAGCAGTATTACCGGACACATCCTATTCACTGAAGCTTTCTTT.

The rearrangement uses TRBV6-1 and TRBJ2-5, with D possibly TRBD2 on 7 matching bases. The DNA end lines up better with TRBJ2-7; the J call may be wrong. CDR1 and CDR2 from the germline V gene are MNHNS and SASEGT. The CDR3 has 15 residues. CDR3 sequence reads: CASTQGGDFPYEQYF. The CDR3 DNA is TGTGCCAGCACCCAAGGGGGGGACTTCCCCTACGAGCAGTACTTC.

The CDR3 DNA follows: TGTGCCTCGGGCGGACAGGGTTGGGGGACTGAAGCTTTCTTT. Translation gives CASGGQGWGTEAFF. The chain links TRBV30 to TRBJ1-1; 8 bases agree with TRBD1. Germline V lookup: CDR1 GTSNPN, CDR2 SVGIG (reference sequence). With V trimmed by 7 bases and J by 5 bases, 12 bases remained unmatched. The CDR3 has 14 residues.

The CDR3 spells CASSESSSGANVLTF. The CDR3 DNA follows: TGTGCCAGCAGTGAATCATCCTCTGGGGCCAACGTCCTGACTTTC. V and J are TRBV6-1 and TRBJ2-6, with no clear D. CDR1 and CDR2 from the germline V gene are MNHNS and SASEGT. The CDR3 has 15 amino acids. Trimming removed 2 bases from V and 0 bases from J, with 5 bases in between.

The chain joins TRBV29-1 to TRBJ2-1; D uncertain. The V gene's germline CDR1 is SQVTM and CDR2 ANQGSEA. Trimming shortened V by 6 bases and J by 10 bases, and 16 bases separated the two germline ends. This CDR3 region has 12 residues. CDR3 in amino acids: CSVGYELYEQFF. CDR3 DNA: TGCAGCGTCGGGTATGAGTTGTACGAGCAGTTCTTC.

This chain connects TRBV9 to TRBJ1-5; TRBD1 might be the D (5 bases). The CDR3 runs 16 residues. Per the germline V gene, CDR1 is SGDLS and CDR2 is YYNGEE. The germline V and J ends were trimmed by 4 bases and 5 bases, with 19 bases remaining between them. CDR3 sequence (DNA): TGTGCCAGCAGCCCGTCATGGGGCGGCTTAGATCAGCCCCAGCATTTT. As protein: CASSPSWGGLDQPQHF.

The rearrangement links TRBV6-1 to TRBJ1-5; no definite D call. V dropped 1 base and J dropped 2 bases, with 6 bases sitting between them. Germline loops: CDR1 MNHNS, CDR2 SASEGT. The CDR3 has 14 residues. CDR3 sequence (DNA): TGTGCCAGCAGTGAAGGTCGGGGCAATCAGCCCCAGCATTTT. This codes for CASSEGRGNQPQHF.

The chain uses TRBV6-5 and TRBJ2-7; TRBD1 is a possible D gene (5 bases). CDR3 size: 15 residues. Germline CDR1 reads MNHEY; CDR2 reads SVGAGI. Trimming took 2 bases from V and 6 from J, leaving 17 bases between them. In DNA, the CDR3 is TGTGCCAGCAGTTACAACGGACACCTCACACTCGAGCAGTACTTC. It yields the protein CASSYNGHLTLEQYF.

CDR3 in amino acids: CASSLSGGATDTQYF. The CDR3 nucleotides are TGTGCCAGCAGCCTTAGCGGGGGGGCGACAGATACGCAGTATTTT. V and J are TRBV9 and TRBJ2-3, with 11 bases identical to TRBD2. This CDR3 has 15 amino acids. The germline V gene encodes CDR1 SGDLS and CDR2 YYNGEE. V shed 4 bases, J shed 3 bases, and the junction held 4 bases outside the gene matches.